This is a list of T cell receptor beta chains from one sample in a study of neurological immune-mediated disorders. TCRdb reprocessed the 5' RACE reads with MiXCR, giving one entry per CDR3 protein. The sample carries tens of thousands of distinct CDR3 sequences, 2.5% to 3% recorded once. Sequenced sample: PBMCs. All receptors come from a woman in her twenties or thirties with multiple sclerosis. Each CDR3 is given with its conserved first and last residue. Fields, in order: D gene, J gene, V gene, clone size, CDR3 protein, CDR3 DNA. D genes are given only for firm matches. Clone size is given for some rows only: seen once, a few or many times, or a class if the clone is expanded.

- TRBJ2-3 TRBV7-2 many CASRLTTDTQYF TGTGCCAGCAGATTAACCACAGATACGCAGTATTTT
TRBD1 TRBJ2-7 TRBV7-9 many CASSHPGQGYEQYF TGTGCCAGCAGCCATCCGGGACAGGGGTACGAGCAGTACTTC
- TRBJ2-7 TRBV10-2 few CASSVGTSKYEQYF TGCGCCAGCAGTGTTGGGACTTCAAAATACGAGCAGTACTTC
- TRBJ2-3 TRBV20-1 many CSARASDRTDTQYF TGCAGTGCTAGGGCTAGCGACCGCACAGATACGCAGTATTTT
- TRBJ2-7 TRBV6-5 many CASSSGTARFWEQYF TGTGCCAGCAGTTCAGGGACCGCTAGGTTCTGGGAGCAGTACTTC
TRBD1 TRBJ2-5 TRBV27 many CASSFTGGGETQYF TGTGCCAGCAGTTTTACAGGGGGAGGAGAGACCCAGTACTTC
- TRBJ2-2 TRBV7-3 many CASSFGTGRTGELFF TGTGCCAGCAGCTTCGGCACAGGGAGGACCGGGGAGCTGTTTTTT
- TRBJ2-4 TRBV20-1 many CSAIAWGNIQYF TGCAGTGCCATAGCGTGGGGAAACATTCAGTACTTC
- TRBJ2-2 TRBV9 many CASSVLMGAGELFF TGTGCCAGCAGCGTACTCATGGGGGCCGGGGAGCTGTTTTTT
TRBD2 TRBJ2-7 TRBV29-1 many CSVEFSGGPYEQYF TGCAGCGTTGAATTTTCGGGAGGGCCTTACGAGCAGTACTTC
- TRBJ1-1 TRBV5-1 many CASSPQGIGGTEAFF TGCGCCAGCAGCCCTCAGGGGATTGGGGGCACTGAAGCTTTCTTT
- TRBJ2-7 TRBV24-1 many CATSDSDKYEQYF TGTGCCACCAGTGATTCGGACAAATACGAGCAGTACTTC
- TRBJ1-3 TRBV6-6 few CASSGRQQISGNTIYF TGTGCCAGCAGTGGCCGACAGCAGATCTCTGGAAACACCATATATTTT
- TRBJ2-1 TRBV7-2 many CASSLLGSVDEQFF TGTGCCAGCAGCTTACTTGGATCCGTCGATGAGCAGTTCTTC
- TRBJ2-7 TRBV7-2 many CASSLSNSYEQYF TGTGCCAGCAGCTTATCTAACTCCTACGAGCAGTACTTC
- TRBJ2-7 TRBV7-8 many CASSSGTSEQYF TGTGCCAGCAGCAGCGGGACATCCGAGCAGTACTTC
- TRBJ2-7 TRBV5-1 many CASSSRQVGSGEQYF TGCGCCAGCAGCTCGCGGCAGGTGGGGTCGGGCGAGCAGTACTTC
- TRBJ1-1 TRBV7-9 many CASSDPPNTEAFF TGTGCCAGCAGTGATCCCCCTAACACTGAAGCTTTCTTT
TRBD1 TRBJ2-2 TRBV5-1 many CASSLIPGGPTNTGELFF TGCGCCAGCAGCTTGATCCCAGGGGGACCGACGAACACCGGGGAGCTGTTTTTT
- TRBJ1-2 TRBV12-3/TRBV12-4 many CASTGEERNYGYTF TGTGCCAGCACGGGCGAGGAAAGGAACTATGGCTACACCTTC
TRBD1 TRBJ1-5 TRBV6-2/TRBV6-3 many CASTEGQGLGNQPQHF TGTGCCAGCACCGAAGGACAGGGCTTAGGCAATCAGCCCCAGCATTTT
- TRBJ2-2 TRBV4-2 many CASTRQGDPNTGELFF TGTGCCAGCACAAGACAAGGGGACCCGAACACCGGGGAGCTGTTTTTT
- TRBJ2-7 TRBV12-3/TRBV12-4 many CASSFWGRDEQYF TGTGCCAGCAGTTTTTGGGGTCGCGACGAGCAGTACTTC
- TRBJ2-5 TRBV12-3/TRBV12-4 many CASSLSGTETQYF TGTGCCAGCAGTCTGTCAGGGACGGAGACCCAGTACTTC
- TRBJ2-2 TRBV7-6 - CASNRGPGELFF TGTGCCAGCAACCGGGGGCCGGGGGAGCTGTTTTTT
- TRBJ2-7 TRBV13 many CASSLGSRQDGEQYF TGTGCCAGCAGCTTAGGTTCCCGACAGGACGGCGAGCAGTACTTC
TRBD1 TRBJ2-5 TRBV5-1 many CASSSEQGPPWETQYF TGCGCCAGCAGTTCTGAACAGGGGCCACCCTGGGAGACCCAGTACTTC
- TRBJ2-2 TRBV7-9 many CASSLFRANTGELFF TGTGCCAGCAGCTTGTTTAGGGCGAACACCGGGGAGCTGTTTTTT
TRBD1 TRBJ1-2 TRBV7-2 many CASSPGTGSSRGYTF TGTGCCAGCAGCCCAGGGACAGGGTCATCGAGGGGCTACACCTTC
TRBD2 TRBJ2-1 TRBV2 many CASIAGGDEQFF TGTGCCAGCATAGCGGGAGGTGATGAGCAGTTCTTC
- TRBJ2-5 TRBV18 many CASSPQDNGAETQYF TGTGCCAGCTCACCACAAGACAACGGGGCGGAGACCCAGTACTTC
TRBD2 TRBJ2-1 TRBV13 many CASSLGALAGNEQFF TGTGCCAGCAGCTTAGGGGCACTAGCGGGGAATGAGCAGTTCTTC
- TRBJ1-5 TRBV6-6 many CASTPGGIQPQHF TGTGCCAGCACTCCGGGAGGGATACAGCCCCAGCATTTT
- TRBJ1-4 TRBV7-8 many CASSLPPDSATNEKLFF TGTGCCAGCAGCCTACCCCCAGACAGCGCAACTAATGAAAAACTGTTTTTT
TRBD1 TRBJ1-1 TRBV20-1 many CSAPGQMNTEAFF TGCAGTGCGCCGGGACAGATGAACACTGAAGCTTTCTTT
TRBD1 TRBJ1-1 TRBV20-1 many CSATSRGQGKKAFF TGCAGTGCTACCAGCCGGGGACAGGGGAAAAAAGCTTTCTTT
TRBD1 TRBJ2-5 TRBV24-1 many CATSGTGTGEETQYF TGTGCCACCAGTGGTACCGGGACAGGAGAAGAGACCCAGTACTTC
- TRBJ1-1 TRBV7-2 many CASSPPIGSGTEAFF TGTGCCAGCAGCCCGCCGATAGGATCAGGTACTGAAGCTTTCTTT
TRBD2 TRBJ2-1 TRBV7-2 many CASSPGSGRAGEQFF TGTGCCAGCAGCCCTGGAAGCGGGAGGGCCGGTGAGCAGTTCTTC
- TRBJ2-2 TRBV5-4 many CASSPSTRVGPGELFF TGTGCCAGCAGCCCCTCAACTAGGGTTGGGCCCGGGGAGCTGTTTTTT
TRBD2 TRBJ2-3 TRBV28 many CASGTSGSSDTQYF TGTGCCAGCGGAACTAGCGGGAGTTCAGATACGCAGTATTTT
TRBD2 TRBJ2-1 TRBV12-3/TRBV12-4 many CASRGTSSNNEQFF TGTGCCAGCAGGGGGACTAGCTCCAACAATGAGCAGTTCTTC
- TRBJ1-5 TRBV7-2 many CASSLDFSQPQHF TGTGCCAGCAGCTTAGACTTTAGTCAGCCCCAGCATTTT
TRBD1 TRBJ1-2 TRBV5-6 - CASNQGQGSGTGYTF TGTGCCAGCAACCAGGGACAGGGTAGTGGTACGGGCTACACCTTC
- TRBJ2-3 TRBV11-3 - CASSLRHGTDTQYF TGTGCCAGCAGCTTACGACATGGCACAGATACGCAGTATTTT
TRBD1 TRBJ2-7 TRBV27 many CASSWQGAYEQYF TGTGCCAGCAGTTGGCAGGGGGCCTACGAGCAGTACTTC